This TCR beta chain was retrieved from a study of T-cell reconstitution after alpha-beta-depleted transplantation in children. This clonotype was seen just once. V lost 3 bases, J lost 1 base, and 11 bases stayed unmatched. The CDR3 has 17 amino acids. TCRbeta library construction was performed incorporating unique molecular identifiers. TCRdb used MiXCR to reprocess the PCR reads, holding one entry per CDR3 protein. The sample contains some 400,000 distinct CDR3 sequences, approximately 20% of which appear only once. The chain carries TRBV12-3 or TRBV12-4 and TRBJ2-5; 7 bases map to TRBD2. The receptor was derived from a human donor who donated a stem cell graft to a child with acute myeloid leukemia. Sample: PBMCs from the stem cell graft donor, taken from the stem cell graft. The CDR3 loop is CASSFGALAEIQETQYF. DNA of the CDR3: TGTGCCAGCAGTTTTGGCGCCCTAGCGGAGATCCAAGAGACCCAGTACTTC.